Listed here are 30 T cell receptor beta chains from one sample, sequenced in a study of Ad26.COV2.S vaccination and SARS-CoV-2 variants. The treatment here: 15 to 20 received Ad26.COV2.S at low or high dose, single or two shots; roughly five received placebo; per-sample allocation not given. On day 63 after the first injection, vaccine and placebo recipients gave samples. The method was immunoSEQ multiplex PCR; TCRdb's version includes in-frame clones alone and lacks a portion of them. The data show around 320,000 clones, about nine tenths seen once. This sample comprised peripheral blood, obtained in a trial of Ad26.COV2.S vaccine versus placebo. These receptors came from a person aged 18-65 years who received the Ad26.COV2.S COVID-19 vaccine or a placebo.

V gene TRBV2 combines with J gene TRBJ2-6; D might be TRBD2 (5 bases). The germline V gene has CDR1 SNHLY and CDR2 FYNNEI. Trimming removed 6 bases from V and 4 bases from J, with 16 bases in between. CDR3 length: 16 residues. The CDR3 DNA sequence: TGTGCCAGCAGACTACCGAGAGGGTTCGGGGCCAACGTCCTGACTTTC. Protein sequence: CASRLPRGFGANVLTF.

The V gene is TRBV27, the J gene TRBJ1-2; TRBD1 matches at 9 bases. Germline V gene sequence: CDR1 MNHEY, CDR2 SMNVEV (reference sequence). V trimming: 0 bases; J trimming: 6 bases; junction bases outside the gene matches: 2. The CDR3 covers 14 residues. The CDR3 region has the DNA TGTGCCAGCAGTTTATCGACAGGGGGTAATGGCTACACCTTC. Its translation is CASSLSTGGNGYTF.

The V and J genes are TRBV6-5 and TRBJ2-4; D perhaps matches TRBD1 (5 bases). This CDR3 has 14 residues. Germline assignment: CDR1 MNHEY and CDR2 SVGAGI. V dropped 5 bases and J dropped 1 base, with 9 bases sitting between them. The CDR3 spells CASSQGRAKNIQYF. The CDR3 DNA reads TGTGCCAGCAGTCAGGGAAGGGCCAAAAACATTCAGTACTTC.

CDR3 region: CATKLGQSPLHF. CDR3 nucleotides: TGTGCCACCAAGCTTGGGCAGTCACCCCTCCACTTT. The chain joins TRBV7-9 to TRBJ1-6, with no clear D. V was trimmed by 10 bases and J by 10 bases, leaving 14 bases between them. Germline V gene lookup returns CDR1 SEHNR and CDR2 FQNEAQ (reference sequence). This CDR3 contains 12 residues.

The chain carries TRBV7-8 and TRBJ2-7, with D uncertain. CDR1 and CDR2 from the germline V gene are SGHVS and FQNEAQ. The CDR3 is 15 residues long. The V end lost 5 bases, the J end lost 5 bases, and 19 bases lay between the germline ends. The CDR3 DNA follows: TGTGCCAGCAGCCACCCTACACACATACGGGACGAGCAGTACTTC. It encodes CASSHPTHIRDEQYF. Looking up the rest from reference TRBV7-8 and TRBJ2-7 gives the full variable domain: GAGVSQSPRYKVAKRGQDVALRCDPISGHVSLFWYQQALGQGPEFLTYFQNEAQLDKSGLPSDRFFAERPEGSVSTLKIQRTQQEDSAVYLCASSHPTHIRDEQYFGPGTRLTVT.

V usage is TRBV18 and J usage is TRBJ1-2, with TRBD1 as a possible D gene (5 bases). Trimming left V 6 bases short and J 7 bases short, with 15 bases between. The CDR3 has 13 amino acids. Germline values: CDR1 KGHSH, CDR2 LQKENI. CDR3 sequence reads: CASSGDANVGYTF. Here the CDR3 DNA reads TGTGCCAGCTCTGGGGACGCGAACGTTGGCTACACCTTC.

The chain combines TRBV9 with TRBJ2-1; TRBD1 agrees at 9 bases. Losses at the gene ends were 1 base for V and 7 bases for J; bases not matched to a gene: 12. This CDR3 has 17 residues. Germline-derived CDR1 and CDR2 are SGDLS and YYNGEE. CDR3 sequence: CASSVYFRDREVNEQFF. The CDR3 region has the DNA TGTGCCAGCAGCGTATATTTCCGGGACAGGGAGGTAAATGAGCAGTTCTTC.

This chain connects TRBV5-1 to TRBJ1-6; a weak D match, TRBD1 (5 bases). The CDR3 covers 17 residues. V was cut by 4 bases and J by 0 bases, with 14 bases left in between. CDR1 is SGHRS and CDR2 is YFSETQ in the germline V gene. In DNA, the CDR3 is TGCGCCAGCAGCCCACGGCAGGGATTCTCCTATAATTCACCCCTCCACTTT. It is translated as CASSPRQGFSYNSPLHF.

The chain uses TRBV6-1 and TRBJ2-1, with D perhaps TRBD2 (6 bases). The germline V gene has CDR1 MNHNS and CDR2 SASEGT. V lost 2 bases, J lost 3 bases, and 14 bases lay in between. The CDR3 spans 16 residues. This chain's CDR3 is CASSELGLRFYNEQFF. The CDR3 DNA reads TGTGCCAGCAGTGAACTGGGACTTCGCTTCTACAATGAGCAGTTCTTC.

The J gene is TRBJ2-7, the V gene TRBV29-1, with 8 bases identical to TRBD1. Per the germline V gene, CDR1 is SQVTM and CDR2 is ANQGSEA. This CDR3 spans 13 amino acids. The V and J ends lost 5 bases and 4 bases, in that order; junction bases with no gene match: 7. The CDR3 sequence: CSVPGRGQYEQYF. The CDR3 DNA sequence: TGCAGCGTTCCGGGCAGGGGGCAGTACGAGCAGTACTTC.

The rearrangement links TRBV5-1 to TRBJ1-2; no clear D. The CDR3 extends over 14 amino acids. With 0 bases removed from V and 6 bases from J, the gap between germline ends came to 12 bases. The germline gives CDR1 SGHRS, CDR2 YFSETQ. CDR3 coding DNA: TGCGCCAGCAGCTTGGCCTGGGAGGGCGATGGCTACACCTTC. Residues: CASSLAWEGDGYTF.

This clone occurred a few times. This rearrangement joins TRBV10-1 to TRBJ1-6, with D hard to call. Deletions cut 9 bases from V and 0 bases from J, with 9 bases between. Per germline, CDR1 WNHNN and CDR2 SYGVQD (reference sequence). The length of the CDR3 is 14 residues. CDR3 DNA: TGCGCCAGAACCAGGAGCTCCTATAATTCACCCCTCCACTTT. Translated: CARTRSSYNSPLHF.

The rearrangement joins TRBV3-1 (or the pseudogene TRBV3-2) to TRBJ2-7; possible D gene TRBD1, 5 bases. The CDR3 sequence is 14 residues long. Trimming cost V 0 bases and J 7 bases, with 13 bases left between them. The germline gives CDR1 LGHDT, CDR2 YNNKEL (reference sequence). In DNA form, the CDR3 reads TGTGCCAGCAGCCAAGATCTGGTAAGGGGTGAGCAGTACTTC. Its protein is CASSQDLVRGEQYF.

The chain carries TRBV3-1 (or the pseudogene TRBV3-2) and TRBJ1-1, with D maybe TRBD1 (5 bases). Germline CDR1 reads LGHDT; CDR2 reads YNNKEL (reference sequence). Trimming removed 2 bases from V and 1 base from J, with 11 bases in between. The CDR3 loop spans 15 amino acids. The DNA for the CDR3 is TGTGCCAGCAGCCAACCTCCGACAGCGAACACTGAAGCTTTCTTT. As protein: CASSQPPTANTEAFF.

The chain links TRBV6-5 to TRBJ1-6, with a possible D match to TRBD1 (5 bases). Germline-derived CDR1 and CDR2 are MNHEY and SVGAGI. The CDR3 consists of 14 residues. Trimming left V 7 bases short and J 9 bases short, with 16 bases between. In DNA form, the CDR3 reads TGTGCCAGCATACCACTGACAAGGGGTTCACCCCTCCACTTT. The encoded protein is CASIPLTRGSPLHF.

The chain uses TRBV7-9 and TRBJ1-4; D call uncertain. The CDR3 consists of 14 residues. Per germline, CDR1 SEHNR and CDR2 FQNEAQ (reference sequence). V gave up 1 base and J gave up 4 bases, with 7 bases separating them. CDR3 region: CASSLDPDNEKLFF. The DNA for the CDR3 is TGTGCCAGCAGCTTAGACCCTGATAATGAAAAACTGTTTTTT.

CDR3 loop: CASSYSPGGLDNEQFF. Written as DNA, the CDR3 is TGTGCCAGCAGTTACTCTCCGGGGGGTTTGGACAATGAGCAGTTCTTC. The chain is built from TRBV6-5 and TRBJ2-1; 7 nucleotides line up with TRBD2. Germline CDR1 and CDR2: MNHEY and SVGAGI. With V trimmed by 0 bases and J by 5 bases, 7 bases remained unmatched. CDR3 length: 16 residues.

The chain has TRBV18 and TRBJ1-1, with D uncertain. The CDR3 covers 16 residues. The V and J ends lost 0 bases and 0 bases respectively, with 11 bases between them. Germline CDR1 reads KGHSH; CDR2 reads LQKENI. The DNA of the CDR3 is TGTGCCAGCTCACCACCGTCCATCACAGTGAACACTGAAGCTTTCTTT. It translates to CASSPPSITVNTEAFF.

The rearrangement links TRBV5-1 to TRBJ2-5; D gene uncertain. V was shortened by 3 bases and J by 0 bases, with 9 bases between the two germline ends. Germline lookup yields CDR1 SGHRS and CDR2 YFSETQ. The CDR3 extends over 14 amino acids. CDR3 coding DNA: TGCGCCAGCAGCTCCTCCAGGTACCAAGAGACCCAGTACTTC. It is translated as CASSSSRYQETQYF.

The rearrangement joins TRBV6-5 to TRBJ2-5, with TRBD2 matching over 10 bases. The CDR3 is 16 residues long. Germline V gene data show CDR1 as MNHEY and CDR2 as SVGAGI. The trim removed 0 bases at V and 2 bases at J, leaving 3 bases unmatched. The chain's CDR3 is CASSYSLAGEQETQYF. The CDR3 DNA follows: TGTGCCAGCAGTTACTCCCTAGCGGGGGAACAAGAGACCCAGTACTTC.

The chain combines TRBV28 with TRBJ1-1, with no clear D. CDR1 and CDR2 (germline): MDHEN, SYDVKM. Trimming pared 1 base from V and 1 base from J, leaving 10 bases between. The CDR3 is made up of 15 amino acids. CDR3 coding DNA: TGTGCCAGCAGTTTATCCCCGGACTCGAACACTGAAGCTTTCTTT. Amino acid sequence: CASSLSPDSNTEAFF.

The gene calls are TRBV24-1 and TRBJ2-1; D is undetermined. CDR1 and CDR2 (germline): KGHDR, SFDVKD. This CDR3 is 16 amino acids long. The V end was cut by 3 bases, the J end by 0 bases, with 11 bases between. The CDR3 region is CATSDGRQSSYNEQFF. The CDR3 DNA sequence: TGTGCCACCAGTGATGGCAGGCAAAGCTCCTACAATGAGCAGTTCTTC.

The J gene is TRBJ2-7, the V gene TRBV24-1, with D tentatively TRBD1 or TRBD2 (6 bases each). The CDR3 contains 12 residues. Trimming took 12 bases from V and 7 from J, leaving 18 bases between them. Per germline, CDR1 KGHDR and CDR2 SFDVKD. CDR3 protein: CAPLWGAREQYF. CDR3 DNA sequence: TGTGCCCCTCTGTGGGGGGCTCGGGAGCAGTACTTC.

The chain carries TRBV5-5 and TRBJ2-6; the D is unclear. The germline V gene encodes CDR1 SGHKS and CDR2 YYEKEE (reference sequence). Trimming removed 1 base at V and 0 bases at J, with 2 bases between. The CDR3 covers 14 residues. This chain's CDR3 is CASSLLSGANVLTF. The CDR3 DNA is TGTGCCAGCAGCTTGCTCTCTGGGGCCAACGTCCTGACTTTC.

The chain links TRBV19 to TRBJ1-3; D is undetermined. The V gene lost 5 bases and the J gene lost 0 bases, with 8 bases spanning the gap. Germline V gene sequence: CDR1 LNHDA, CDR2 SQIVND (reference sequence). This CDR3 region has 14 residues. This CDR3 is CASSLGISGNTIYF. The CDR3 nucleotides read TGTGCCAGTAGTTTAGGGATCTCTGGAAACACCATATATTTT.

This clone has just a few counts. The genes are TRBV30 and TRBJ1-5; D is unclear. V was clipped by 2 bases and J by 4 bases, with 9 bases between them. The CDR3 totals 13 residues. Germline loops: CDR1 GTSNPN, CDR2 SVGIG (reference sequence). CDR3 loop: CAWSLGRNQPQHF. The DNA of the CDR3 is TGTGCCTGGAGTCTCGGACGTAATCAGCCCCAGCATTTT. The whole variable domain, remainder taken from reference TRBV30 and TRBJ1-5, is SQTIHQWPATLVQPVGSPLSLECTVEGTSNPNLYWYRQAAGRGLQLLFYSVGIGQISSEVPQNLSASRPQDRQFILSSKKLLLSDSGFYLCAWSLGRNQPQHFGDGTRLSIL.

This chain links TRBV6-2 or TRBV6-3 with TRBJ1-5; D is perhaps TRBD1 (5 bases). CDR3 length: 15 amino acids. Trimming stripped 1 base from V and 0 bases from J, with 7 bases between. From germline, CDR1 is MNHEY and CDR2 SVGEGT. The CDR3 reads CASSYWGTSNQPQHF. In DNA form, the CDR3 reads TGTGCCAGCAGTTACTGGGGGACTAGCAATCAGCCCCAGCATTTT.

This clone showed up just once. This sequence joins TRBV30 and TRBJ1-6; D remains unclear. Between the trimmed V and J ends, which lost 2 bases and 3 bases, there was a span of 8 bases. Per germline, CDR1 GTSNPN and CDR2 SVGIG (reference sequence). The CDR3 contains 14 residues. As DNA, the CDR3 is TGTGCCTGGAGTACCGGCAGCTATAATTCACCCCTCCACTTT. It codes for CAWSTGSYNSPLHF.

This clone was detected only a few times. The CDR3 DNA sequence: TGCGCCAGCAGCCAAGATTGGACAGCTTTAAAACTGTTTTTT. Translating it yields CASSQDWTALKLFF. The chain joins TRBV4-1 to TRBJ1-4; TRBD1 might be the D (6 bases). The CDR3 consists of 14 residues. Germline V gives CDR1 MGHRA, CDR2 YSYEKL. Trimming took off 0 bases at V and 10 bases at J, with 12 bases between the two ends.

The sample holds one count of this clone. Here the CDR3 DNA reads TGTGCCAGCAGCCAGGGGGTCACTGAAGCTTTCTTT. It specifies CASSQGVTEAFF. J is TRBJ1-1 and V is TRBV3-1 (or the pseudogene TRBV3-2); a weak D match, TRBD1 (5 bases). V was cut by 3 bases and J by 4 bases, with 6 bases left in between. This CDR3 comprises 12 residues. CDR1 and CDR2 (germline): LGHDT, YNNKEL (reference sequence).